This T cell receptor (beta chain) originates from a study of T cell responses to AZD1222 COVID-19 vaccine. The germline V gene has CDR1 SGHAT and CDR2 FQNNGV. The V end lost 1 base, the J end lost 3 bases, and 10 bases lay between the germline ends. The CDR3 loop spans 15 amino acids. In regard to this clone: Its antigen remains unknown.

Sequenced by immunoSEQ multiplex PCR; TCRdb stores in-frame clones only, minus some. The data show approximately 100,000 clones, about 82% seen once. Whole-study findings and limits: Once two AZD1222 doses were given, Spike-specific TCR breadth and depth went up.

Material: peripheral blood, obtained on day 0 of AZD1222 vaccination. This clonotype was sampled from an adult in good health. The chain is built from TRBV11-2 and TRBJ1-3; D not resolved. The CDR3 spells CASSLGGGSGNTIYF. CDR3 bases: TGTGCCAGCAGCTTAGGCGGCGGGAGTGGAAACACCATATATTTT.